This T cell receptor beta chain was documented in a study of cytomegalovirus exposure and HLA in healthy donors. Points from the study as a whole: Information on immune exposure was restricted to one variable (CMV serostatus).

The CDR3 has 15 residues. Looked up from germline, CDR1 is SGHDN and CDR2 is FVKESK. V lost 4 bases to trimming and J lost 2 bases, with 13 bases between them. About this clone itself: No antigen is known for it.

Amplification used 60 Vbeta primers and 13 Jbeta primers. Measured with immunoSEQ multiplex PCR; TCRdb has only the in-frame clones, and not every one. The table shows 100,000 or so clones, with 70% to 90% occurring only once. Sequencing used PBMCs. This TCR was recovered from a man in his forties in good health and CMV-seronegative. This sequence joins TRBV14 and TRBJ2-3, with a weak D call TRBD1 (5 bases). This CDR3 is CASSLGPYDTDTQYF. The CDR3 DNA is TGTGCCAGCAGCCTGGGGCCTTATGACACAGATACGCAGTATTTT.